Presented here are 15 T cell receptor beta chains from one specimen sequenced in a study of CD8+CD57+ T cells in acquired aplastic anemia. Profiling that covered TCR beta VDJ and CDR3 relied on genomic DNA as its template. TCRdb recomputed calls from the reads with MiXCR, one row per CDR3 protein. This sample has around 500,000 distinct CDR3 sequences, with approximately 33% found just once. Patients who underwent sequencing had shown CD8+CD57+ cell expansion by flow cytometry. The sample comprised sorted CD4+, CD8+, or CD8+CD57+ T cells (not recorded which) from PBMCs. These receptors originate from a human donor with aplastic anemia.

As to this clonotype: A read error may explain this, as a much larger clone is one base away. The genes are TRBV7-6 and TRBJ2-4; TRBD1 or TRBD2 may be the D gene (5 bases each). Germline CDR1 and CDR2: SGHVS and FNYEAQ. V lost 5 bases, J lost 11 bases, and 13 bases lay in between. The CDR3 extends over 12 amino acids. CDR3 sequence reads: CASSRLRDVQYF. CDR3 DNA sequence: TGTGCCAGCAGCAGACTAAGGGACGTTCAGTACTTC. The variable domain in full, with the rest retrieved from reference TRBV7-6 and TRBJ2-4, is GAGVSQSPRYKVTKRGQDVALRCDPISGHVSLYWYRQALGQGPEFLTYFNYEAQQDKSGLPNDRFSAERPEGSISTLTIQRTEQRDSAMYRCASSRLRDVQYFGAGTRLSVL.

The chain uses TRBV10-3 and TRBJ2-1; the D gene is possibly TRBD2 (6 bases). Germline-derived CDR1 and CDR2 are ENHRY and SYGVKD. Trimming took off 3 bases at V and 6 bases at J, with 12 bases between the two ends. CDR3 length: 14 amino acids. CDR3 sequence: CAISDGWRGNEQFF. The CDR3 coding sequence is TGTGCCATCAGTGATGGGTGGCGGGGCAATGAGCAGTTCTTC.

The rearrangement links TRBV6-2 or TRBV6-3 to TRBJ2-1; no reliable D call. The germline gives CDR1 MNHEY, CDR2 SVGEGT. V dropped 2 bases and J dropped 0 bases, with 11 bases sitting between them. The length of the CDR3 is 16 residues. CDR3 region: CASSYARSSSYNEQFF. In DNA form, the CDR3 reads TGTGCCAGCAGTTACGCGAGATCAAGCTCCTACAATGAGCAGTTCTTC.

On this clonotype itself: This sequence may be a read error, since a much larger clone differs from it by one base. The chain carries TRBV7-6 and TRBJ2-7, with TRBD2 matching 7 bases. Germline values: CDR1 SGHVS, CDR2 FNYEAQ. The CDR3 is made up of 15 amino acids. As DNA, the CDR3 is TGTGCCAGCAGCTTAGCGCGGGGGAACTCCTACGAGCAGTGCTTC. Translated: CASSLARGNSYEQCF.

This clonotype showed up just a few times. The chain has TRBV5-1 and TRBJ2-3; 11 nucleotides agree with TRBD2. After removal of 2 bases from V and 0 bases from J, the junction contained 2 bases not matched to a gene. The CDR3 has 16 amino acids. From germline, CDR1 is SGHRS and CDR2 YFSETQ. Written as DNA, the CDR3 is TGCGCCAGCAGCTTAAGGACTAGCGGGAGCACAGATACGCAGTATTTT. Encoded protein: CASSLRTSGSTDTQYF.

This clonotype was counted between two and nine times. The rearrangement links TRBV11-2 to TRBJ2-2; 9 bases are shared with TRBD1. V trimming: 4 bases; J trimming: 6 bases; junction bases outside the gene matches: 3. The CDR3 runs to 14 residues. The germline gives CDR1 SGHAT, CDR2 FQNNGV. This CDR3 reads CASSWDREAGELFF. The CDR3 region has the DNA TGTGCCAGCAGCTGGGACAGGGAGGCCGGGGAGCTGTTTTTT.

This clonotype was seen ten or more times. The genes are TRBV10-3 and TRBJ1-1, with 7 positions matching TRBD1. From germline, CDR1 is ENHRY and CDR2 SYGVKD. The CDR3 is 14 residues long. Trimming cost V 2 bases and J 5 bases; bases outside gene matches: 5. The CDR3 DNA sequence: TGTGCCATCAGTGAGACTACAGGGGTGACTGAAGCTTTCTTT. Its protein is CAISETTGVTEAFF.

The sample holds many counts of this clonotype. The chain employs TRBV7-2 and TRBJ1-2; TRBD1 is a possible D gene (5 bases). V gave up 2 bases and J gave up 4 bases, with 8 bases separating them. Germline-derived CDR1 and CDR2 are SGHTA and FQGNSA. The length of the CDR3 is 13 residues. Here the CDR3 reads CASSLRQFYGYTF. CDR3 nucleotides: TGTGCCAGCAGCTTACGACAGTTCTATGGCTACACCTTC.

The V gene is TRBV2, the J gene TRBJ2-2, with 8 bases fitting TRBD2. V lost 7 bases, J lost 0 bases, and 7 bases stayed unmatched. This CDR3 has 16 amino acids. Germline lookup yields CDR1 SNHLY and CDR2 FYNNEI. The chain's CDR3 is CASMAQGLANTGELFF. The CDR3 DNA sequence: TGTGCCAGCATGGCACAGGGACTAGCGAACACCGGGGAGCTGTTTTTT. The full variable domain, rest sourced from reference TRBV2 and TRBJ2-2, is EPEVTQTPSHQVTQMGQEVILRCVPISNHLYFYWYRQILGQKVEFLVSFYNNEISEKSEIFDDQFSVERPDGSNFTLKIRSTKLEDSAMYFCASMAQGLANTGELFFGEGSRLTVL.

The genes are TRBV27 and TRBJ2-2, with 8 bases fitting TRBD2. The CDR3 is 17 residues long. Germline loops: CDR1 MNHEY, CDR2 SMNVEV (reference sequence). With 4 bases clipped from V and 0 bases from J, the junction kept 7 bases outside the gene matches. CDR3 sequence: CASSSVLAASNTGELFF. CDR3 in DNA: TGTGCCAGCAGTTCCGTACTAGCGGCGTCGAACACCGGGGAGCTGTTTTTT.

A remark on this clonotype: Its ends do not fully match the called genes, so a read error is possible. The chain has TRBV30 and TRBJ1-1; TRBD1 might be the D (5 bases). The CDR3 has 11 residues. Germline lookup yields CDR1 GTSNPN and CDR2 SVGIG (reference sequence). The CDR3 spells CACQDGTEAFF. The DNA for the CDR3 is TGTGCCTGTCAGGATGGGACTGAAGCTTTCTTC.

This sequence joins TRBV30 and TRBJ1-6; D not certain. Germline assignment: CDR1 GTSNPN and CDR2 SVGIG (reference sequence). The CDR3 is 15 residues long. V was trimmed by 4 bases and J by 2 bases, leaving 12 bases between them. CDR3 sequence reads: CAWTVRGAYNSPLHF. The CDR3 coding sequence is TGTGCCTGGACAGTACGAGGCGCCTATAATTCACCCCTCCACTTT.

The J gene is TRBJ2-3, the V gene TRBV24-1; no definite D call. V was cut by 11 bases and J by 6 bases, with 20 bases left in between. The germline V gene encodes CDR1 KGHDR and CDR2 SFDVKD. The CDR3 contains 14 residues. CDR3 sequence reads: CASSFPSASDTQYF. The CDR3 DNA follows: TGTGCCAGCAGCTTTCCAAGTGCGTCCGATACGCAGTATTTT.

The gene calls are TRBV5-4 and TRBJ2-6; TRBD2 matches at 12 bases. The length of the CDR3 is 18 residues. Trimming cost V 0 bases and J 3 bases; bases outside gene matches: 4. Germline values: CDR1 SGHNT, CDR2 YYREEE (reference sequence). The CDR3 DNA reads TGTGCCAGCAGCTTGGCTAGCGGGAGGGCCTTTGGGGCCAACGTCCTGACTTTC. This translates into CASSLASGRAFGANVLTF.

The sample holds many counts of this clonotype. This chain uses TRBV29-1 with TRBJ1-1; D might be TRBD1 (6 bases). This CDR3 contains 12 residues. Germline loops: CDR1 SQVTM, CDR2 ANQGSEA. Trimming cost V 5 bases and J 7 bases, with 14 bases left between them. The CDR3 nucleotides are TGCAGCGTTCAGGAGGACAGCCTTGAAGCTTTCTTT. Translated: CSVQEDSLEAFF.